The entry below gives a single T cell receptor (beta chain) sequence along with its context. Its antigen specificity is not known. No clone much larger than this one lies a single base away; base qualities are absent. The library was built by means of multiplex PCR. Sequencing was carried out with an Illumina HiSeq 4000. To build TCR beta libraries, CDR3 regions were amplified by Arm-PCR using iRepertoire HTBI primers. Before sequencing, the PCR products underwent gel purification. In the original analysis: A total of some 60 TRBV and 14 TRBJ segments were identified across samples and were used for gene usage analysis of CDR3 amino acid clonotypes. COPE and FqMerger were used to merge filtered high-quality paired reads into contigs. BLAST was used to align contigs to IMGT TRBV, TRBD and TRBJ reference genes, with CDR3 defined following IMGT. Clonotypes above 0.1% frequency were classified as highly expanded clones. Repertoire diversity was measured by Shannon entropy, and V-J evenness by the Gini coefficient. A clonotype found in more than one individual was treated as public. The public sequencing data were trimmed at Q25 with fastp and processed into clonotypes with MiXCR by TCRdb, which kept only in-frame beta chains. Each entry merges the rows of one CDR3 protein and shows their most common DNA and genes. The V and J calls reflect TCRdb's pipeline rather than the authors' work. The sample has 580,000 or so distinct CDR3 sequences on record, approximately 16% of them singletons. The ten largest clonotypes hold 12% of the sample.

The CDR3, from cysteine to phenylalanine, totals 16 residues. The kept DNA is CDR3 alone, 48 bases in frame from the first base. Reading the germline V gene gives CDR1 MDHEN and CDR2 SYDVKM. V and J lose 6 bases and 9 bases, and a span of 23 bases separates them. The data are from a study of regulatory T cells in long-lasting Graves disease (dated by TCRdb to the early 2020s). For the study in its entirety: Newly diagnosed Graves' disease patients had taken antithyroid drugs for less than 3 months. The study was conducted in China and was registered as a clinical trial. A total of around 35 samples were covered by TCR sequencing, comprising roughly 13 persistent and around 20 newly diagnosed Graves' disease patients. Patients with persistent Graves' disease were compared with patients with newly diagnosed Graves' disease using TCR sequencing and RNA sequencing of peripheral blood. Points the paper makes about the study in general: Only the TCR beta chain was sequenced and analyzed. The study examined only peripheral blood because the primary lesion, thyroid tissue, could not be accessed. Patients with persistent disease shared more public clonotypes (over 2,500) than newly diagnosed patients did (around 980). As a limitation, the authors acknowledged that the small sample size may reduce accuracy. Compared with newly diagnosed patients, persistent Graves' disease patients had lower TCR Shannon entropy and fewer highly expanded clones, which suggests clonal expansion. Persistent disease showed preferential use of TRBV28, TRBJ1-2 and TRBJ2-5, whereas newly diagnosed disease favored TRBV20-1 and TRBJ2-1.

The time point label, as the study defines it: newly diagnosed GD, antithyroid drugs for less than 3 months. For both TCR sequencing and RNA sequencing, RNA was extracted from PBMCs in TRIzol. The diagnosis of Graves' disease followed American Thyroid Association guidelines. Patients for the study were recruited at an endocrinology department in Xi'an, China. From each patient, approximately 10 milliliters of peripheral blood was collected into an EDTA anticoagulant tube. Ficoll Paque Plus density gradient separation was used to isolate PBMCs, and no further T cell sorting was done. An Agilent 2100 Bioanalyzer and agarose gel were used to check RNA quality, while a NanoDrop 2000 measured RNA concentration. These data are also associated with another study on T cells in Graves' hyperthyroidism and ophthalmopathy. The second study's paper adds: Graves' hyperthyroidism was defined as stable when no progression to ophthalmopathy occurred over 18 months of follow-up. Hyperthyroidism patients were newly diagnosed, with disease duration under 2 months, and aged 18 to 65 years. Any patient with an uncontrolled infection, another autoimmune disease, pregnancy or lactation was excluded. Diagnoses were established on the basis of clinical symptoms, serum thyroxine and TRAb, thyroid ultrasound, and orbital computed tomography. The TCR CDR3 was subjected to a first round of RT-PCR using the HTBI primer set and the Qiagen OneStep RT-PCR kit. Most expanded thyroid clonotypes (frequency above 0.001) were also detected in blood, suggesting blood repertoires may reflect thyroid immune responses. In cross-validation, a model built on a 13 V-J signature told ophthalmopathy apart from stable hyperthyroidism with approximately 91% sensitivity and approximately 81% specificity, and in testing the same model reached 80%/75%. In validation, the model predicted progression to ophthalmopathy with approximately 71% sensitivity and about 72% specificity, a median of around 6.6 months before onset. A discovery cohort of about a hundred patients, about 44 with Graves' ophthalmopathy and approximately 60 with stable Graves' hyperthyroidism, was used to find distinguishing TCR V-J signatures. Prospective prediction of ophthalmopathy was tested in an independent validation cohort consisting of 18 to 20 hyperthyroidism patients and about 17 patients who later progressed to ophthalmopathy. For training and testing, the 100 or so patients in the discovery cohort were randomly divided in a 7:3 ratio. In addition, the study compared T-cell repertoires in thyroid tissue and in blood from roughly six Graves' hyperthyroidism patients. Following sampling, methimazole starting at 30 mg daily was given to hyperthyroidism patients, and high-dose intravenous methylprednisolone was given to ophthalmopathy patients. Libraries were constructed in a second round of multiplex PCR, after which size selection and purification were performed. Libraries were sequenced paired-end with 100 bp reads on an Illumina HiSeq2000. SOAPnuke was used to process the raw data, throwing out any read that contained adapters or uncalled bases, had a mean Phred below 15, or lacked an exact constant-primer or identifier match. High-quality paired reads were merged using COPE v1.2.5, and each unique nucleotide sequence was defined as a clonotype. MiTCR v1.1 was used to align clonotypes to the IMGT TRBV, TRBD and TRBJ reference segments. The analysis included only V-J combinations with a frequency above 0.0001, which together covered approximately 99% of the repertoires. The TCS score was defined as F50 (clonal expansion) divided by E x V (chaos), with BLOSUM62-based TCRdist calculated between CDR3 peptides within each V-J. Welch's t-statistics and random forest reduced roughly 500 V-J features to fewer than 15, which were used in a naive Bayes classifier (R e1071). No statistical method was used to set the sample size in advance, and investigators knew the group allocation. TCR Vbeta CDR3 sequencing of 135 peripheral blood samples (fewer than 45 ophthalmopathy, about 74 hyperthyroidism and some 17 progressor patients) is reported in the paper.

This receptor was identified in a man younger than 30 with Graves disease. Donor details come from another sample of the same person, matched by shared clones. The sequence is built from TRBV28 and TRBJ2-2; TRBD2 is a weak D gene call, 6 bases matching. The sample was peripheral blood mononuclear cells (PBMCs), taken at new diagnosis, from a patient treated with antithyroid drugs. The DNA is TGTGCCAGCAGCCTCCTAGGAGCGGGCGCTGAGTGGGAGCTGTTTTTT. It translates to CASSLLGAGAEWELFF.